This T cell receptor (beta chain) was identified during a study of T-cell memory formation after mild COVID-19. Study details: Among the donors, TCR clusters were largely specific to each donor. Study-wide results and limits: Clones that contracted clustered mainly in CM and EM if CD4+ and in EMRA if CD8+. Clones contracting over day 15 to 85 were CD4/CD8 balanced, with later expanders leaning CD4+.

Remarks on this clonotype: Its antigen remains unknown.

Barcoded TCR alpha and TCR beta cDNA libraries with UMIs came from 5'RACE using constant-segment primers. Each CDR3 protein is one row after TCRdb ran MiXCR on the 5' RACE reads. Of about 310,000 distinct CDR3 sequences listed, approximately 15% are singletons. Germline loops: CDR1 SGHTA, CDR2 FQGTGA. The CDR3 is made up of 18 amino acids. V trimming: 1 base; J trimming: 0 bases; junction bases outside the gene matches: 7. The J gene is TRBJ2-1, the V gene TRBV7-3; 9 bases line up with TRBD2. The sample taken for sequencing was PBMCs or a T cell subset sorted from them (not recorded which). The TCR was taken from a man between 18 and 29 years old who had mild COVID-19 (a few samples of this study predate the infection). Cell type and time point are not known. The CDR3 reads CASSLRARGGSSYNEQFF. DNA of the CDR3: TGTGCCAGCAGCTTAAGGGCGCGGGGGGGAAGCTCCTACAATGAGCAGTTCTTC.